The 23 T cell receptor beta chains in this list originate from one sample, sequenced in a study of blood T cell repertoires in COVID-19. Using immunoSEQ multiplex PCR, the repertoire was profiled, and TCRdb retains in-frame clones only, with some absent. This table holds about 120,000 clones, 75% to 80% found once. Sequenced input: peripheral blood. All receptors come from a human donor in a cohort sampled during active COVID-19.

The gene calls are TRBV30 and TRBJ1-4; 8 bases match TRBD1. Per germline, CDR1 GTSNPN and CDR2 SVGIG (reference sequence). J gave up 0 bases and V 1 base, and 10 bases lay outside the gene matches. The CDR3 is 18 residues long. In nucleotides, the CDR3 is TGTGCCTGGAGTGAAAGACAGGACAGGGTGGCAACTAATGAAAAACTGTTTTTT. It yields the protein CAWSERQDRVATNEKLFF.

The genes are TRBV2 and TRBJ2-7; 9 bases align to TRBD1. The CDR3 length is 14 residues. The junction had 6 bases not matched to a gene; V was cut back by 6 bases and J by 3 bases. Germline V gene data show CDR1 as SNHLY and CDR2 as FYNNEI. The CDR3, as DNA: TGTGCCAGCAGACCCGGGACAGGGAACTACGAGCAGTACTTC. Its protein product is CASRPGTGNYEQYF.

V gene TRBV5-4 combines with J gene TRBJ1-6; 7 nucleotides line up with TRBD1. The CDR3 is 14 amino acids. With 3 bases clipped from V and 7 bases from J, the junction kept 4 bases outside the gene matches. Germline CDR1 reads SGHNT; CDR2 reads YYREEE (reference sequence). The CDR3 nucleotides are TGTGCCAGCAGCTCCCGGGACAGCAATTCACCCCTCCACTTT. Residues: CASSSRDSNSPLHF.

The rearrangement uses TRBV28 and TRBJ1-5; maybe TRBD1 (5 bases). Looked up from germline, CDR1 is MDHEN and CDR2 is SYDVKM. The ends were cut back, 7 bases at V and 2 bases at J, with 15 bases in the middle. The CDR3 runs to 15 residues. In DNA form, the CDR3 reads TGTGCCAGCAATGCGGGGCCTTATCGCAATCAGCCCCAGCATTTT. It translates to CASNAGPYRNQPQHF.

In its sample, this clone was seen a few times. The rearrangement uses TRBV9 and TRBJ1-2, with TRBD1 matching 10 bases. The V and J ends lost 3 bases and 6 bases, in that order; junction bases with no gene match: 5. There are 14 residues in the CDR3. Germline loops: CDR1 SGDLS, CDR2 YYNGEE. The CDR3 bases are TGTGCCAGCAGCGCTGGACAGGGGGGAGATGGCTACACCTTC. Protein product: CASSAGQGGDGYTF.

This clone was counted a single time. This sequence joins TRBV13 and TRBJ1-2; D ambiguous. The CDR3 sequence is 16 residues long. Trimming stripped 7 bases from V and 0 bases from J, with 18 bases between. CDR1 and CDR2 (germline): PRHDT, FYEKMQ (reference sequence). CDR3 loop: CASNLRQRPANYGYTF. The CDR3 bases are TGTGCCAGCAACCTTAGGCAGCGCCCAGCTAACTATGGCTACACCTTC.

This clone was detected only a few times. The chain couples TRBV27 to TRBJ1-2, with 8 bases aligning to TRBD1. Germline V gives CDR1 MNHEY, CDR2 SMNVEV (reference sequence). The J segment lost 5 bases and the V segment lost 6 bases, leaving 5 bases of the junction unmatched. The CDR3 runs to 13 residues. In nucleotides, the CDR3 is TGTGCCAGCAGCCACGGGACAGGATATGGCTACACCTTC. It yields the protein CASSHGTGYGYTF.

The CDR3 nucleotides read TGTGCCAGCAGTGAAGTAGACAGGAGCTCCTACGAGCAGTACTTC. Translation: CASSEVDRSSYEQYF. V usage is TRBV6-1 and J usage is TRBJ2-7; weak D call: TRBD1 (6 bases). The CDR3 is 15 amino acids. The V end was cut by 1 base, the J end by 0 bases, with 10 bases between. Germline V gene lookup returns CDR1 MNHNS and CDR2 SASEGT.

V gene TRBV7-8 combines with J gene TRBJ2-7; tentatively, D is TRBD1 (6 bases). The V and J ends lost 1 base and 4 bases respectively, with 17 bases between them. The length of the CDR3 is 16 residues. Germline V lookup: CDR1 SGHVS, CDR2 FQNEAQ. The CDR3 DNA reads TGTGCCAGCAGCTTAGGGGACACCTACGTGGGATACGAGCAGTACTTC. The encoded protein is CASSLGDTYVGYEQYF.

The chain employs TRBV27 and TRBJ1-6; D is perhaps TRBD1 (5 bases). The germline V gene encodes CDR1 MNHEY and CDR2 SMNVEV (reference sequence). V was trimmed by 6 bases and J by 2 bases, leaving 14 bases between them. CDR3 length: 16 amino acids. The DNA for the CDR3 is TGTGCCAGCAGCCTATCGGCAGGGACCTATAATTCACCCCTCCACTTT. This sequence encodes CASSLSAGTYNSPLHF.

This clone came up a few times. The V and J genes are TRBV25-1 and TRBJ1-3, with 8 bases that match TRBD1. The CDR3 loop spans 18 amino acids. Trimming at V came to 4 bases and at J to 4 bases, leaving 15 bases not matched to a gene. The germline V gene encodes CDR1 MGHDK and CDR2 SYGVNS. CDR3 nucleotide sequence: TGTGCCAGCAGTGCGGCAGGGGGCGTAGCTCAGGCGGGAAACACCATATATTTT. Amino acid sequence: CASSAAGGVAQAGNTIYF.

The J gene is TRBJ2-6, the V gene TRBV12-2; the table assigns TRBD1, which was not confirmed against the DNA. TRBV12-2 is a pseudogene locus. The length of the CDR3 is 17 residues. CDR3 in amino acids: CASRARGKFSGANVLTF. The CDR3, as DNA: TGTGCAAGTCGCGCCAGGGGAAAGTTCTCTGGGGCCAACGTCCTGACTTTC.

This chain links TRBV2 with TRBJ2-7, with TRBD2 identical over 15 bases. Looked up from germline, CDR1 is SNHLY and CDR2 is FYNNEI. J lost 3 bases, V lost 2 bases, and 5 bases had no gene match. The CDR3 extends over 17 amino acids. The CDR3 bases are TGTGCCAGCAGTGAACAGGGACTAGCGGGAGGTAACTACGAGCAGTACTTC. Its translation is CASSEQGLAGGNYEQYF.

The rearrangement links TRBV9 to TRBJ2-7; D perhaps matches TRBD1 (6 bases). Per the germline V gene, CDR1 is SGDLS and CDR2 is YYNGEE. The CDR3 runs to 14 residues. V was trimmed by 3 bases and J by 3 bases, leaving 13 bases between them. In DNA form, the CDR3 reads TGTGCCAGCAGCGCATCAGTAGGGGGCTACGAGCAGTACTTC. Residues: CASSASVGGYEQYF.

The chain has TRBV5-5 and TRBJ1-5; D might be TRBD1 (5 bases). Germline V gene lookup returns CDR1 SGHKS and CDR2 YYEKEE (reference sequence). The CDR3 runs to 15 residues. The ends were cut back, 0 bases at V and 7 bases at J, with 14 bases in the middle. The CDR3 region is CASSLEGRDGQPQHF. CDR3 bases: TGTGCCAGCAGCTTGGAAGGCAGGGATGGGCAGCCCCAGCATTTT.

The V and J genes are TRBV5-4 and TRBJ1-1; weak D call: TRBD1 (5 bases). This CDR3 has 15 residues. Trimming stripped 1 base from V and 1 base from J, with 11 bases between. The V gene's germline CDR1 is SGHNT and CDR2 YYREEE (reference sequence). The CDR3 loop is CASSLSPTANTEAFF. The CDR3, as DNA: TGTGCCAGCAGCTTGAGTCCGACAGCGAACACTGAAGCTTTCTTT.

The chain joins TRBV6-5 to TRBJ2-7; TRBD1 agrees at 12 bases. The CDR3 consists of 14 residues. After removal of 2 bases from V and 5 bases from J, the junction contained 1 base not matched to a gene. Germline loops: CDR1 MNHEY, CDR2 SVGAGI. The CDR3 DNA reads as TGTGCCAGCAGTTACGGGACAGGGGGCGACGAGCAGTACTTC. Translation: CASSYGTGGDEQYF.

The J gene is TRBJ2-7, the V gene TRBV7-2; the D gene is possibly TRBD1 (6 bases). This CDR3 is 17 amino acids long. Germline V gene lookup returns CDR1 SGHTA and CDR2 FQGNSA. The ends were cut back, 5 bases at V and 3 bases at J, with 23 bases in the middle. This CDR3 reads CASSLKQDSYIHYEQYF. The CDR3 region has the DNA TGTGCCAGCAGCCTAAAACAGGACAGCTACATACACTACGAGCAGTACTTC.

The chain recombines TRBV6-5 with TRBJ1-5, with 9 bases fitting TRBD1. V lost 7 bases, J lost 6 bases, and 7 bases stayed unmatched. This CDR3 is 14 amino acids long. CDR1 and CDR2 (germline): MNHEY, SVGAGI. The DNA for the CDR3 is TGTGCCAGCATTCGACAGGGGGAAAGTCAGCCCCAGCATTTT. Its translation: CASIRQGESQPQHF.

This rearrangement joins TRBV6-2 or TRBV6-3 to TRBJ1-1; D remains ambiguous. Trimming removed 4 bases at V and 5 bases at J, with 14 bases between. Germline V gene sequence: CDR1 MNHEY, CDR2 SVGEGT. The CDR3 is 14 residues long. The CDR3, as DNA: TGTGCCAGCAGTTTTAAAATGGGGAGGACTGAAGCTTTCTTT. This encodes CASSFKMGRTEAFF.

This clone was picked up a small number of times. The genes are TRBV27 and TRBJ1-1; D is uncertain. V lost 3 bases and J 5 bases, leaving 10 bases between the germline ends. The CDR3 spans 13 residues. Germline V gene data show CDR1 as MNHEY and CDR2 as SMNVEV (reference sequence). CDR3 residues: CASSFQAGTEAFF. The CDR3 DNA sequence: TGTGCCAGCAGTTTCCAGGCGGGTACTGAAGCTTTCTTT.

This clone was seen more than once but under ten times. The chain is built from TRBV5-1 and TRBJ1-1; D is unclear. The CDR3 has 15 amino acids. Germline CDR1 and CDR2: SGHRS and YFSETQ. V was clipped by 3 bases and J by 2 bases, with 14 bases between them. CDR3 sequence reads: CASSSGVQYNTEAFF. The CDR3 DNA sequence: TGCGCCAGCAGCTCAGGTGTACAGTATAACACTGAAGCTTTCTTT.

CDR3 bases: TGCGCCAGCAGCCCAGATAACTATGGCTACACCTTC. This gives the protein CASSPDNYGYTF. The genes are TRBV5-1 and TRBJ1-2; D is uncertain. The CDR3 sequence is 12 residues long. The V gene lost 4 bases and the J gene lost 1 base, with 5 bases spanning the gap. Germline V gives CDR1 SGHRS, CDR2 YFSETQ.